The clone carrying this TCR beta chain occurred a few times. Antigen unknown. These data come from a study of PD-1 blockade in classical Hodgkin lymphoma. Trimming cost V 6 bases and J 8 bases; bases outside gene matches: 7. This CDR3 has 14 amino acids. CDR1 and CDR2 from the germline V gene are MRHNA and SNTAGT. Overall study results and limits: The baseline diversity of complete responders showed similarity to that of newly diagnosed patients.

Only in-frame clones appear in the TCRdb table, and some are missing; sequencing was by immunoSEQ multiplex PCR. Here the sample spans around 40,000 clones, just over 75% being singletons. Time point indicated: cycle 4 day 1 (C4D1), after 6 weeks of nivolumab. No patient escaped relapse after autologous stem cell transplantation, and brentuximab vedotin exposure varied. The receptor was isolated from a human donor with classical Hodgkin lymphoma. Sequenced material: peripheral blood mononuclear cells (PBMCs), taken before the fourth cycle of nivolumab. V and J are TRBV6-4 and TRBJ2-1; 10 bases are a match to TRBD2. The CDR3 DNA sequence: TGTGCCAGCAGGGCCCAGCGGGGGGGGTATGAGCAGTTCTTC. As protein: CASRAQRGGYEQFF.